This TCR beta chain was documented in a study of OX40 agonist ivuxolimab in advanced cancers. The wider study: Patients got intravenous ivuxolimab at 0.01 to 10 mg/kg every 2 weeks. Regarding the study as a whole: The 0.1-3.0 mg/kg partial responders had among the lowest clonal expansion. CD8+ T cells showed, on average, more clonal expansion than CD4+ cells. Within 6 weeks, CD4+ and CD8+ blood T cells expanded clonally at 0.1 to 3.0 mg/kg.

Sequenced by immunoSEQ multiplex PCR; TCRdb stores in-frame clones only, minus some. The sample consists of tens of thousands of clones, around four fifths of them appearing once. CDR1 is SEHNR and CDR2 is FQNEAQ in the germline V gene (reference sequence). The germline V and J ends were trimmed by 5 bases and 5 bases, with 12 bases remaining between them. The CDR3 sequence is 13 residues long. This clone was picked up a small number of times. As yet, its antigen is unknown. The sequence derives from an adult with an advanced solid tumor such as melanoma, head and neck, liver or kidney cancer. Sample: CD4+ or CD8+ T cells sorted from blood, taken in a trial of the OX40 agonist ivuxolimab. This chain connects TRBV7-9 to TRBJ1-2; tentative D call: TRBD1 (5 bases). The CDR3 coding sequence is TGTGCCAGCAGCCCCCTTCGGACATATGGCTACACCTTC. It yields the protein CASSPLRTYGYTF.